The 31 T cell receptor beta chains below come from one sample, sequenced in a study of CD8 T cells in ankylosing spondylitis (dated by TCRdb to about 2017). The library was made by 5' RACE. The sequencer listed for this sample is Illumina HiSeq 2500. Starting from the raw public reads, TCRdb applied fastp trimming at Q25, assembled clones with MiXCR and retained in-frame beta chains. Every distinct CDR3 protein forms one entry, paired with its most common genes and DNA. This sample is represented by 100,000 to 150,000 distinct CDR3 sequences; roughly an eighth of them were singletons. About 4% of the sample comes from the top ten. What was sequenced was blood, either unsorted or a sorted T cell fraction (not recorded which). The source is a female donor with ankylosing spondylitis or in good health (not recorded which).

Remarks on this clonotype: The junction does not match germline at one end; this may be a read error. J is TRBJ2-2 and V is TRBV11-2; tentatively, D is TRBD2 (5 bases). CDR1 is SGHAT, CDR2 FQNNGV, per germline. This CDR3 is 15 amino acids long. The CDR3 DNA reads as TGTGCCAGCAGCCTAGCTGTACAATACACCGGGGTGCTGTTTTTT. Amino acid sequence: CASSLAVQYTGVLFF.

In its sample, this clonotype was seen many times. This CDR3 is CASSLMVSGSILEYF. The CDR3 DNA reads TGTGCCAGCAGCTTAATGGTGTCGGGGAGCATATTAGAGTATTTT. The chain carries TRBV7-9 and TRBJ2-3; D perhaps matches TRBD2 (5 bases). Germline V gives CDR1 SEHNR, CDR2 FQNEAQ (reference sequence). The CDR3 is 15 amino acids. Deletions cut 2 bases from V and 13 bases from J, with 22 bases between.

This clonotype appeared many times. The chain links TRBV6-5 to TRBJ1-4, with 7 nucleotides matching TRBD1. V dropped 0 bases and J dropped 7; count of bases not matched to a gene: 8. The CDR3 is 16 amino acids. The V gene's germline CDR1 is MNHEY and CDR2 SVGAGI. CDR3 DNA sequence: TGTGCCAGCAGTTACTCTTACGGGACAGCTACTGAAAAACTGTTTTTT. This sequence encodes CASSYSYGTATEKLFF.

This clonotype was found many times. This chain connects TRBV7-8 to TRBJ2-1, with TRBD2 matching 9 bases. From germline, CDR1 is SGHVS and CDR2 FQNEAQ. Trimming at V came to 5 bases and at J to 3 bases, leaving 8 bases not matched to a gene. The CDR3 extends over 16 amino acids. This CDR3 reads CASSTYSGGLYNEQFF. The CDR3 DNA reads as TGTGCCAGCAGCACCTATAGCGGGGGACTCTACAATGAGCAGTTCTTC.

Many counts were recorded for this clonotype. This chain joins TRBV29-1 and TRBJ1-2, with 9 bases that match TRBD1. This CDR3 contains 15 residues. Germline CDR1 is SQVTM and CDR2 is ANQGSEA. The junction had 9 bases not matched to a gene; V was cut back by 2 bases and J by 5 bases. This CDR3 reads CSVELGTGGGYGYTF. The CDR3 nucleotides are TGCAGCGTTGAATTGGGAACAGGGGGCGGTTATGGCTACACCTTC.

The genes are TRBV3-1 and TRBJ1-1; no firm D call. Germline V CDR1 and CDR2: LGHDT, YNNKEL (reference sequence). V was cut by 0 bases and J by 4 bases, with 6 bases left in between. The CDR3 contains 13 residues. CDR3 bases: TGTGCCAGCAGCCAAGATCGGTCCACTGAAGCTTTCTTT. Translation: CASSQDRSTEAFF.

Ten or more counts support this clonotype. The gene calls are TRBV12-3 or TRBV12-4 and TRBJ1-1; 9 bases are a match to TRBD1. This CDR3 contains 15 residues. V dropped 6 bases and J dropped 0; count of bases not matched to a gene: 5. For the CDR3, the DNA is TGTGCCAGCAGACCCCGGACAGGGGTGAACACTGAAGCTTTCTTT. This sequence encodes CASRPRTGVNTEAFF.

This clonotype was counted many times. The V and J genes are TRBV7-8 and TRBJ2-2; TRBD1 aligns across 10 bases. The CDR3 spans 15 residues. CDR1 and CDR2 from the germline V gene are SGHVS and FQNEAQ. V trimming: 1 base; J trimming: 6 bases; junction bases outside the gene matches: 2. The CDR3 spells CASSLGGTGAGELFF. As DNA, the CDR3 is TGTGCCAGCAGCTTAGGCGGGACAGGGGCCGGGGAGCTGTTTTTT.

The rearrangement joins TRBV14 to TRBJ1-5; D remains unclear. CDR1 is SGHDN, CDR2 FVKESK, per germline. The CDR3 consists of 13 residues. Trimming cost V 0 bases and J 4 bases, with 4 bases left between them. In DNA form, the CDR3 reads TGTGCCAGCAGCCAAGACATAAATCAGCCCCAGCATTTT. Translation gives CASSQDINQPQHF.

This clonotype was recorded many times. The chain uses TRBV3-1 and TRBJ2-1; TRBD2 agrees at 13 bases. The CDR3 covers 16 residues. Trimming cost V 4 bases and J 7 bases; bases outside gene matches: 7. Germline loops: CDR1 LGHDT, CDR2 YNNKEL (reference sequence). CDR3 DNA sequence: TGTGCCAGCAGCCTCCTACTAGCGGGGGGGCTGAATGAGCAGTTCTTC. This sequence encodes CASSLLLAGGLNEQFF.

This clonotype was seen many times. The CDR3 protein is CASSLATDPRGYTF. The CDR3 nucleotides read TGTGCCAGCAGCTTGGCGACGGATCCTAGAGGCTACACCTTC. V is TRBV5-6 and J is TRBJ1-2; D is uncertain. The germline V gene has CDR1 SGHDT and CDR2 YYEEEE. The CDR3 contains 14 residues. The ends were cut back, 0 bases at V and 8 bases at J, with 14 bases in the middle.

This clonotype has ten or more counts. This sequence joins TRBV5-1 and TRBJ2-5; maybe TRBD1 (6 bases). This CDR3 contains 15 residues. V was pared by 1 base and J by 5 bases, with 15 bases between. Germline CDR1 and CDR2: SGHRS and YFSETQ. As DNA, the CDR3 is TGCGCCAGCAGCTTGAACAGGGCTAATGGGGAGACCCAGTACTTC. It specifies CASSLNRANGETQYF. Full variable domain (outside the CDR3, taken from reference TRBV5-1 and TRBJ2-5): KAGVTQTPRYLIKTRGQQVTLSCSPISGHRSVSWYQQTPGQGLQFLFEYFSETQRNKGNFPGRFSGRQFSNSRSEMNVSTLELGDSALYLCASSLNRANGETQYFGPGTRLLVL.

This clonotype was counted ten times or more. J is TRBJ1-2 and V is TRBV29-1, with D maybe TRBD1 (6 bases). Trimming left V 4 bases short and J 4 bases short, with 10 bases between. CDR3 length: 12 amino acids. Per the germline V gene, CDR1 is SQVTM and CDR2 is ANQGSEA. In nucleotides, the CDR3 is TGCAGCGTTGGGAAAGGGGGCTATGGCTACACCTTC. Translation gives CSVGKGGYGYTF.

This clonotype was counted once. A read error is possible here, since a much larger clone lies one base away. This chain connects TRBV7-8 to TRBJ2-1, with 10 bases identical to TRBD2. Germline CDR1 is SGHVS and CDR2 is FQNEAQ. The CDR3 is made up of 18 amino acids. CDR3 DNA: TGTGCCAGCAGCGTTTCTATTCCTAGCGGGAGTTTGGACAATGGGCAGTTCTTC. Residues: CASSVSIPSGSLDNGQFF.

J is TRBJ2-6 and V is TRBV5-6; unclear D gene. V was clipped by 1 base and J by 2 bases, with 4 bases between them. This CDR3 contains 14 residues. CDR1 SGHDT and CDR2 YYEEEE come from the germline V gene. The CDR3 region has the DNA TGTGCCAGCAGCTTGTTAGCTGGGGCCAACGTCCTGACTTTC. Amino acids: CASSLLAGANVLTF.

Many counts were recorded for this clonotype. This rearrangement joins TRBV2 to TRBJ1-1; D possibly corresponds to TRBD1 (5 bases). Germline CDR1 and CDR2: SNHLY and FYNNEI. V shed 5 bases and J shed 4 bases, with 14 bases lying between them. The CDR3 loop spans 14 amino acids. DNA of the CDR3: TGTGCCAGCAGTACCCGCAGGGCTGGCACTGAAGCTTTCTTT. Its protein is CASSTRRAGTEAFF.

This clonotype was counted at least ten times. The rearrangement joins TRBV29-1 to TRBJ1-4; D perhaps matches TRBD1 (5 bases). CDR3 size: 15 residues. Trimming took off 3 bases at V and 4 bases at J, with 15 bases between the two ends. Germline values: CDR1 SQVTM, CDR2 ANQGSEA. CDR3 nucleotides: TGCAGCGTTGAGAGGGAGAGGGGAAGTAATGAAAAACTGTTTTTT. This codes for CSVERERGSNEKLFF.

This clonotype was seen many times. The V and J genes are TRBV3-1 and TRBJ2-3, with a possible D match to TRBD1 (6 bases). V was clipped by 1 base and J by 2 bases, with 16 bases between them. The germline V gene has CDR1 LGHDT and CDR2 YNNKEL (reference sequence). The CDR3 totals 17 residues. Written as DNA, the CDR3 is TGTGCCAGCAGCCAAGGGGGGACAAAAACTCTCACAGATACGCAGTATTTT. It specifies CASSQGGTKTLTDTQYF.

Ten or more counts support this clonotype. The chain links TRBV5-1 to TRBJ2-3; D call uncertain. V was shortened by 2 bases and J by 2 bases, with 15 bases between the two germline ends. The germline CDR1 and CDR2 sequences are SGHRS and YFSETQ. This CDR3 spans 16 amino acids. The CDR3 DNA sequence: TGCGCCAGCAGCTTCTCGTTCCAGAGTCACACAGATACGCAGTATTTT. Amino acids: CASSFSFQSHTDTQYF.

The chain combines TRBV5-1 with TRBJ1-2; 7 bases fit TRBD1. The CDR3 is 14 amino acids. V lost 2 bases and J lost 4; bases outside the gene matches: 5. Germline CDR1 is SGHRS and CDR2 is YFSETQ. The CDR3 DNA is TGCGCCAGCAGCTTCCGGGACAGCCCCTATGGCTACACCTTC. Encoded protein: CASSFRDSPYGYTF.

This clonotype was seen ten or more times. J is TRBJ1-2 and V is TRBV28; the D gene is possibly TRBD1 (5 bases). Germline V gives CDR1 MDHEN, CDR2 SYDVKM. V lost 7 bases, J lost 6 bases, and 21 bases lay in between. This CDR3 is built from 15 residues. The CDR3 spells CASTTYGPGRDGYTF. CDR3 nucleotide sequence: TGTGCCAGCACTACATACGGCCCGGGACGCGATGGCTACACCTTC.

The chain uses TRBV5-6 and TRBJ2-1; no definite D call. Germline V gene data show CDR1 as SGHDT and CDR2 as YYEEEE. The CDR3 contains 13 residues. V lost 6 bases and J lost 7, with 14 bases in between. The CDR3 protein is CASNPGRSNEQFF. CDR3 coding DNA: TGTGCCAGCAATCCCGGACGGTCGAATGAGCAGTTCTTC.

In its sample, this clonotype was seen many times. The V call is TRBV12-3 or TRBV12-4, the J call TRBJ2-3; maybe TRBD2 (5 bases). V gave up 6 bases and J gave up 7 bases, with 11 bases separating them. CDR3 length: 12 residues. For the CDR3, the DNA is TGTGCCAGCAGATACGTCGGGAATACGCAGTATTTT. Translated, it gives CASRYVGNTQYF.

The sample holds many counts of this clonotype. The chain recombines TRBV5-1 with TRBJ2-2; D may be TRBD1 (6 bases). Germline assignment: CDR1 SGHRS and CDR2 YFSETQ. The CDR3 totals 14 residues. The V end lost 4 bases, the J end lost 5 bases, and 12 bases lay between the germline ends. The CDR3: CASSAGTPTGELFF. The DNA for the CDR3 is TGCGCCAGCAGCGCCGGGACACCAACCGGGGAGCTGTTTTTT.

This clonotype has ten or more counts. The chain is built from TRBV7-2 and TRBJ2-5; a weak D match, TRBD2 (6 bases). The CDR3 contains 18 residues. V dropped 0 bases and J dropped 0 bases, with 17 bases sitting between them. Per germline, CDR1 SGHTA and CDR2 FQGNSA. CDR3 amino acids: CASSLARRASAYQETQYF. The DNA for the CDR3 is TGTGCCAGCAGCTTAGCGCGTCGGGCTAGCGCGTACCAAGAGACCCAGTACTTC. The full variable domain, rest sourced from reference TRBV7-2 and TRBJ2-5, is GAGVSQSPSNKVTEKGKDVELRCDPISGHTALYWYRQSLGQGLEFLIYFQGNSAPDKSGLPSDRFSAERTGGSVSTLTIQRTQQEDSAVYLCASSLARRASAYQETQYFGPGTRLLVL.

The J gene is TRBJ2-5, the V gene TRBV29-1; 7 nucleotides agree with TRBD1. The CDR3 extends over 11 amino acids. CDR1 and CDR2 (germline): SQVTM, ANQGSEA. V was clipped by 7 bases and J by 5 bases; unmatched bases: 4. CDR3 in amino acids: CSALRGETQYF. The CDR3 coding sequence is TGCAGCGCGCTCAGGGGGGAGACCCAGTACTTC.

This clonotype was detected many times. V and J are TRBV12-3 or TRBV12-4 and TRBJ2-7; 7 bases map to TRBD2. The CDR3 extends over 13 amino acids. After removal of 3 bases from V and 2 bases from J, the junction contained 1 base not matched to a gene. Here the CDR3 reads CASSFRGAYEQYF. The CDR3 DNA is TGTGCCAGCAGTTTCCGGGGGGCCTACGAGCAGTACTTC.

The rearrangement links TRBV7-2 to TRBJ2-1, with 9 bases matching TRBD2. The CDR3 contains 14 residues. The V gene end was trimmed by 2 bases and the J gene end by 15 bases; junction bases not matched to a gene: 11. Germline assignment: CDR1 SGHTA and CDR2 FQGNSA. The chain's CDR3 is CASSLSGRPHTPFF. The CDR3 bases are TGTGCCAGCAGCTTAAGCGGGAGGCCTCATACCCCGTTCTTC.

To note about this clonotype: An end of the junction differs from the germline gene, which may be a read error. The V gene is TRBV5-1, the J gene TRBJ2-3; D is ambiguous. The CDR3 length is 12 residues. The germline gives CDR1 SGHRS, CDR2 YFSETQ. CDR3 amino acids: CVSSPPADTQYF. The CDR3 DNA is TGCGTCAGCAGCCCCCCTGCAGATACGCAGTATTTT.

Comment on this clonotype: Being one base from a much bigger clone, this may be a read error. The chain recombines TRBV9 with TRBJ1-1; D uncertain. Trimming took 0 bases from V and 3 from J, leaving 6 bases between them. The CDR3 consists of 13 residues. Germline V gene data show CDR1 as SGDLS and CDR2 as YYNGEE. CDR3 coding DNA: TGTGCCAGCAGCGTAGACGGGGACACTGAAGCTTTCTTT. Encoded protein: CASSVDGDTEAFF.

There are many counts of this clonotype. The rearrangement uses TRBV7-9 and TRBJ2-5, with 9 positions matching TRBD2. Looked up from germline, CDR1 is SEHNR and CDR2 is FQNEAQ (reference sequence). The junction had 1 base not matched to a gene; V was cut back by 2 bases and J by 3 bases. This CDR3 has 14 amino acids. CDR3 in amino acids: CASSLLAGEETQYF. CDR3 bases: TGTGCCAGCAGCTTATTAGCGGGAGAAGAGACCCAGTACTTC.